One sample yielded the 5 T cell receptor beta chains listed below, sequenced in a study of blood T cell repertoires in COVID-19. Measured with immunoSEQ multiplex PCR; TCRdb has only the in-frame clones, and not every one. This repertoire shows about 24,000 clones, approximately 91% found once; its top ten account for 27%. Source material: peripheral blood. The origin of the receptors is a man in his 70s with COVID-19, enrolled during active disease.

The V gene is TRBV19, the J gene TRBJ2-2; 7 nucleotides agree with TRBD2. CDR3 length: 16 amino acids. V lost 3 bases, J lost 1 base, and 5 bases stayed unmatched. Germline lookup yields CDR1 LNHDA and CDR2 SQIVND (reference sequence). CDR3 DNA: TGTGCCAGTAGTATGTGGGGGGGACGGAACACCGGGGAGCTGTTTTTT. It encodes CASSMWGGRNTGELFF.

The chain recombines TRBV2 with TRBJ2-1; maybe TRBD1 (6 bases). The V end lost 3 bases, the J end lost 10 bases, and 16 bases lay between the germline ends. This CDR3 is built from 14 residues. CDR1 and CDR2 (germline): SNHLY, FYNNEI. The chain's CDR3 is CASSDRGKSIEQFF. CDR3 nucleotide sequence: TGTGCCAGCAGTGACAGGGGCAAGTCAATCGAGCAGTTCTTC.

This sequence joins TRBV27 and TRBJ1-6, with D unclear. Germline V gives CDR1 MNHEY, CDR2 SMNVEV (reference sequence). The CDR3 has 17 residues. V dropped 2 bases and J dropped 9 bases, with 20 bases sitting between them. CDR3 in DNA: TGTGCCAGCAGTTTAAGAAGCGGACCCGTTTACCTTTCACCCCTCCACTTT. Amino acids: CASSLRSGPVYLSPLHF.

This sequence joins TRBV5-8 and TRBJ2-7; weak D call: TRBD2 (6 bases). The CDR3 is 13 amino acids. CDR1 is SGHTS and CDR2 is YDEGEE in the germline V gene. V shed 5 bases and J shed 1 base, with 10 bases lying between them. CDR3 region: CASRWAGSYEQYF. DNA for the CDR3: TGTGCCAGCAGGTGGGCGGGGTCCTACGAGCAGTACTTC.

In the case of this clone: An end of the junction does not agree with germline; a read error may underlie this. The J gene is TRBJ1-2, the V gene TRBV18, with TRBD1 matching over 8 bases. The CDR3 length is 15 residues. The V gene's germline CDR1 is KGHSH and CDR2 LQKENI. CDR3 nucleotide sequence: TGTGCCAGCTCACCTCTGTCCGGGACAGGCTCGTCGAGAGCCTTC. Translation gives CASSPLSGTGSSRAF.